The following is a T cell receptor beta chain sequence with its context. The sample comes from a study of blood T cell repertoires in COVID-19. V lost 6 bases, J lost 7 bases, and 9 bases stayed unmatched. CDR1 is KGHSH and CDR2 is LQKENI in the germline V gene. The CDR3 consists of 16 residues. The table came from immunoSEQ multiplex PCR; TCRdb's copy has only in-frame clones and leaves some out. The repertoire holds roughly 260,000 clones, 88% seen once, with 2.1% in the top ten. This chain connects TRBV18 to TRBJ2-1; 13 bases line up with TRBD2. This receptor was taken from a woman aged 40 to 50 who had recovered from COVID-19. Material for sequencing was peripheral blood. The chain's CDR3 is CASSPDGLAGANEQFF. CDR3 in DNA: TGTGCCAGCTCGCCGGACGGACTAGCGGGGGCTAATGAGCAGTTCTTC.